In this sample, the clone carrying this TCR beta chain turned up once. The data were obtained in a study of T cell responses to AZD1222 COVID-19 vaccine. The table came from immunoSEQ multiplex PCR; TCRdb's copy has only in-frame clones and leaves some out. The table includes about 86,000 clones, under 95% detected once. The CDR3 has 18 amino acids. Germline V gene data show CDR1 as SGHRS and CDR2 as YFSETQ. Trimming removed 3 bases from V and 1 base from J, with 20 bases in between. The rearrangement links TRBV5-1 to TRBJ1-5; TRBD1 might be the D (6 bases). Material: peripheral blood, obtained on day 0 of AZD1222 vaccination. This TCR was sampled from an adult in good health. CDR3 DNA: TGCGCCAGCAGCTCGAAAAGGGGGGGACGAAGGAGCAATCAGCCCCAGCATTTT. Its protein product is CASSSKRGGRRSNQPQHF.